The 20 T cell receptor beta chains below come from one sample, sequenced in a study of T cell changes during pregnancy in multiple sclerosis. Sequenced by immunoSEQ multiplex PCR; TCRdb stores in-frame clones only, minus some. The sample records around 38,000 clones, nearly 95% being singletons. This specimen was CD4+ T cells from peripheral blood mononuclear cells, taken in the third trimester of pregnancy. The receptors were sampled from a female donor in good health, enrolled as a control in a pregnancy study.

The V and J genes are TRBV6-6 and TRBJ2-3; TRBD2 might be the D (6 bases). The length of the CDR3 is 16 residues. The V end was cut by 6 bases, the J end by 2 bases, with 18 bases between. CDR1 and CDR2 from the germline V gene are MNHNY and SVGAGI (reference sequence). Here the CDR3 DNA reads TGTGCCAGCAGGCCATCCGGGACTCAATACACAGATACGCAGTATTTT. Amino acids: CASRPSGTQYTDTQYF.

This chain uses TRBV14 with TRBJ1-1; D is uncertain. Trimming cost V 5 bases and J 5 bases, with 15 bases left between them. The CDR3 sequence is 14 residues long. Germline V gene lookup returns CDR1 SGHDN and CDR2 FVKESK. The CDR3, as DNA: TGTGCCAGCAGCTCAGGTTTGTTCCGGACTGAAGCTTTCTTT. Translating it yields CASSSGLFRTEAFF.

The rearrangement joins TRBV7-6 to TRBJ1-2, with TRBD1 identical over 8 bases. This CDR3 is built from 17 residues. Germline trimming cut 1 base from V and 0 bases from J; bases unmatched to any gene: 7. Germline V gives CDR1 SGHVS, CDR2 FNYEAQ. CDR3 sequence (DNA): TGTGCCAGCAGCTTAGATCGGACAGGGTATACTAACTATGGCTACACCTTC. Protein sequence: CASSLDRTGYTNYGYTF.

The CDR3: CAIRGTGGYGYTF. The CDR3 nucleotides read TGTGCCATCAGAGGGACAGGGGGCTATGGCTACACCTTC. The V and J genes are TRBV10-3 and TRBJ1-2; 11 bases are a match to TRBD1. The J segment lost 4 bases and the V segment lost 6 bases, leaving 1 base of the junction unmatched. The CDR3 runs to 13 residues. Germline V gene data show CDR1 as ENHRY and CDR2 as SYGVKD.

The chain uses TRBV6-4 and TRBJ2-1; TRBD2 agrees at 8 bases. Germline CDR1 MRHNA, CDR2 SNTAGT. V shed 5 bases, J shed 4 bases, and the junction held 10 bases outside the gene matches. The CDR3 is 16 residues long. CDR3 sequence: CASSRQGLAGYNEQFF. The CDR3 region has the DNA TGTGCCAGCAGTAGGCAGGGGCTAGCGGGTTACAATGAGCAGTTCTTC.

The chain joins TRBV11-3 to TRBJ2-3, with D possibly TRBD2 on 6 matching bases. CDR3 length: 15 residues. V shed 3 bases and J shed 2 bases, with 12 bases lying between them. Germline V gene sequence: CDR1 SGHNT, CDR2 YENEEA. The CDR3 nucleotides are TGTGCCAGCAGCTTGACGGGGGACCCCACAGATACGCAGTATTTT. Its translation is CASSLTGDPTDTQYF.

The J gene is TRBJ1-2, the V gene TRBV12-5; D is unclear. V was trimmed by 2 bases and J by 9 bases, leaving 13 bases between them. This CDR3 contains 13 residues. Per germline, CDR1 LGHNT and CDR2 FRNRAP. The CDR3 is CASGLLETDRYTF. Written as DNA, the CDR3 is TGTGCTAGTGGTTTGTTGGAGACCGATCGCTACACCTTC.

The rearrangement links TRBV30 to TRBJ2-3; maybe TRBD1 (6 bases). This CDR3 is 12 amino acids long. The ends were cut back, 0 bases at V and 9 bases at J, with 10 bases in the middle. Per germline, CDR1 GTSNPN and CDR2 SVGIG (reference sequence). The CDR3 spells CAWSVQGLTQYF. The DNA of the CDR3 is TGTGCCTGGAGTGTCCAGGGGCTGACGCAGTATTTT. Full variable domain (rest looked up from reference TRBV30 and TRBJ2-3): SQTIHQWPATLVQPVGSPLSLECTVEGTSNPNLYWYRQAAGRGLQLLFYSVGIGQISSEVPQNLSASRPQDRQFILSSKKLLLSDSGFYLCAWSVQGLTQYFGPGTRLTVL.

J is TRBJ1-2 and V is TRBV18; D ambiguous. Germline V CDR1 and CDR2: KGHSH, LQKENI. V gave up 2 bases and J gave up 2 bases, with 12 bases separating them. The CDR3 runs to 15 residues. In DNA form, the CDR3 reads TGTGCCAGCTCACCAGGCCCAACCTCAAACTATGGCTACACCTTC. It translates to CASSPGPTSNYGYTF. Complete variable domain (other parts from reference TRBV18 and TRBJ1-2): NAGVMQNPRHLVRRRGQEARLRCSPMKGHSHVYWYRQLPEEGLKFMVYLQKENIIDESGMPKERFSAEFPKEGPSILRIQQVVRGDSAAYFCASSPGPTSNYGYTFGSGTRLTVV.

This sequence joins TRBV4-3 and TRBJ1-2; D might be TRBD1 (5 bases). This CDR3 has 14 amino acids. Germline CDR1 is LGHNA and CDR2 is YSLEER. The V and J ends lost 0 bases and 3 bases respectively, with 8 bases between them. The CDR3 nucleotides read TGCGCCAGCAGCCAAGATTGGGGGGACTATGGCTACACCTTC. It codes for CASSQDWGDYGYTF.

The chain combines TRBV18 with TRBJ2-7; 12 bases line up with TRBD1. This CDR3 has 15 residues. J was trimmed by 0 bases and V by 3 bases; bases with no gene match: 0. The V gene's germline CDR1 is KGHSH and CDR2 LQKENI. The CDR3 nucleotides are TGTGCCAGCTCACCGGGACAGGGGGCCTCCTACGAGCAGTACTTC. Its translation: CASSPGQGASYEQYF.

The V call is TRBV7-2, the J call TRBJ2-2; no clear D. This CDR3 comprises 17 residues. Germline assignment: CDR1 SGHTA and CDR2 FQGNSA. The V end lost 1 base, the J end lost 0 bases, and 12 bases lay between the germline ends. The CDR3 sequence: CASSLVAFATNTGELFF. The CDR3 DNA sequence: TGTGCCAGCAGCTTAGTAGCCTTCGCAACGAACACCGGGGAGCTGTTTTTT.

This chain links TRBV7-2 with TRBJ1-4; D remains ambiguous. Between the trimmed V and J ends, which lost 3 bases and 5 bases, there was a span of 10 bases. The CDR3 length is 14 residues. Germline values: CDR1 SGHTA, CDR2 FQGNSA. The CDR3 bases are TGTGCCAGCAGCTTCAGGTCGGGGAATGAAAAACTGTTTTTT. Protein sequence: CASSFRSGNEKLFF.

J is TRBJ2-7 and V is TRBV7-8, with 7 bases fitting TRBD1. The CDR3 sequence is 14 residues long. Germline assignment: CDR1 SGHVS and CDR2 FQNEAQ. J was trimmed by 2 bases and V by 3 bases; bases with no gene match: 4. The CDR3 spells CASSFRDSPYEQYF. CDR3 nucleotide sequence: TGTGCCAGCAGCTTCCGGGACAGCCCCTACGAGCAGTACTTC.

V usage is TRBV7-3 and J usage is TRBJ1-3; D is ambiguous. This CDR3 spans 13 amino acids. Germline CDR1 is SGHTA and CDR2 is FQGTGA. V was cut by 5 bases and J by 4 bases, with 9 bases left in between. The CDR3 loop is CASSTQQGNTIYF. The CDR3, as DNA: TGTGCCAGCAGCACCCAACAGGGAAACACCATATATTTT.

This CDR3 is CASSFYVGPNAEAFF. The CDR3 nucleotides read TGTGCCAGCAGCTTTTACGTGGGGCCTAACGCTGAAGCTTTCTTT. The chain is built from TRBV5-6 and TRBJ1-1; a possible D gene is TRBD1 (5 bases). This CDR3 contains 15 residues. Trimming removed 2 bases at V and 6 bases at J, with 17 bases between. Germline CDR1 SGHDT, CDR2 YYEEEE.

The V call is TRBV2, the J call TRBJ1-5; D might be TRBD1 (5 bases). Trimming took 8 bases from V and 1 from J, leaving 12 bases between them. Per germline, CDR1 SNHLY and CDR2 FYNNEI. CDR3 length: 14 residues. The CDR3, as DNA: TGTGCCAGCCAAGGGGAGGCCAGCAATCAGCCCCAGCATTTT. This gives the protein CASQGEASNQPQHF.

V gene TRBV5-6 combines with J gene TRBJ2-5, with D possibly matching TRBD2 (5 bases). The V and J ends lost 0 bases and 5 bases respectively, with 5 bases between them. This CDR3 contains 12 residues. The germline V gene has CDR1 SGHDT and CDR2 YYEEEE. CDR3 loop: CASSLGRETQYF. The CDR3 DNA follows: TGTGCCAGCAGCTTGGGGAGGGAGACCCAGTACTTC.

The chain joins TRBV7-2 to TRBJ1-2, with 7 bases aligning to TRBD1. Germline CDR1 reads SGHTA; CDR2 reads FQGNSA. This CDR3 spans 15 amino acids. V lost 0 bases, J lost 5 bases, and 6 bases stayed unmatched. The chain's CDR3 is CASSLAHRGLYGYTF. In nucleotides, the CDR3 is TGTGCCAGCAGCTTAGCGCACAGGGGATTATATGGCTACACCTTC.

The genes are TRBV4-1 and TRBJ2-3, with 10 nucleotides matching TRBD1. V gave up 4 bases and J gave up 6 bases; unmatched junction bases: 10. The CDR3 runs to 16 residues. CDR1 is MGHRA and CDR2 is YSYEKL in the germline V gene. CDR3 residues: CASSPTPGQGRDTQYF. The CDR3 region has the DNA TGCGCCAGCAGCCCTACCCCGGGACAGGGGAGGGATACGCAGTATTTT.